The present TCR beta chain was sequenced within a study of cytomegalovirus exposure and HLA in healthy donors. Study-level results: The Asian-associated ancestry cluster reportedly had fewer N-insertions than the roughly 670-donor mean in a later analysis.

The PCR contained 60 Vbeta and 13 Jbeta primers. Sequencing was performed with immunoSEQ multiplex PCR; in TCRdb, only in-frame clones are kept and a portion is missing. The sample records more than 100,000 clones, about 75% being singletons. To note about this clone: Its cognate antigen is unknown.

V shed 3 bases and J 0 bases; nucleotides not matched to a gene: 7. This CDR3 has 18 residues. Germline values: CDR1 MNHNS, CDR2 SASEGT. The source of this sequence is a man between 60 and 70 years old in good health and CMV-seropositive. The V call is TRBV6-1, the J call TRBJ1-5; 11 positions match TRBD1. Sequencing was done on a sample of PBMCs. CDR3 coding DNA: TGTGCCAGCAGTGATAAGGGACAGGGGGACTATAGCAATCAGCCCCAGCATTTT. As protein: CASSDKGQGDYSNQPQHF.